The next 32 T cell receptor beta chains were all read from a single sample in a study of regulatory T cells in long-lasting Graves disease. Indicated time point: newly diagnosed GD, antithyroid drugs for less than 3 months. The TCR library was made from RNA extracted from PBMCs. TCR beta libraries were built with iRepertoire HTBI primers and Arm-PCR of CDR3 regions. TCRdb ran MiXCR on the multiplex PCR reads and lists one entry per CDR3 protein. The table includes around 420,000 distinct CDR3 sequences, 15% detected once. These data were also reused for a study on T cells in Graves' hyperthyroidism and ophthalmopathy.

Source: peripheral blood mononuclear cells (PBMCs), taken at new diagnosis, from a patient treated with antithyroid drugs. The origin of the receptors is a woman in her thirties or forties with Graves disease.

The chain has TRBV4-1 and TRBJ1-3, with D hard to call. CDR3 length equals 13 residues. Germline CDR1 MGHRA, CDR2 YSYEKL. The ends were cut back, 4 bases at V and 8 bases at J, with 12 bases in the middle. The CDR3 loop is CASSRGGGDTIYF. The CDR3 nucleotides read TGCGCCAGCAGCCGAGGAGGCGGGGACACCATATATTTT.

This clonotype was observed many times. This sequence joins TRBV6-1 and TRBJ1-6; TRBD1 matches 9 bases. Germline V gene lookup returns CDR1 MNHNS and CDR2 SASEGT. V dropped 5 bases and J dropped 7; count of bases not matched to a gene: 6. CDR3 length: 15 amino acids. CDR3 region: CASSIPGQGNSPLHF. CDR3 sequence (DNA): TGTGCCAGCAGTATACCGGGACAGGGAAATTCACCCCTCCACTTT.

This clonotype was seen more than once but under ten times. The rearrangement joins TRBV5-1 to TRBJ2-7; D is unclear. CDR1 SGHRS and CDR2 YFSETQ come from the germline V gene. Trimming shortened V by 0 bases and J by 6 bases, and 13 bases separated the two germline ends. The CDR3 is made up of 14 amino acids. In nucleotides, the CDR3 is TGCGCCAGCAGCTTGGGGGCAGTCCCTGGCGAGCAGTACTTC. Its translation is CASSLGAVPGEQYF. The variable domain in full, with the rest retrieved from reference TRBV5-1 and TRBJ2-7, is KAGVTQTPRYLIKTRGQQVTLSCSPISGHRSVSWYQQTPGQGLQFLFEYFSETQRNKGNFPGRFSGRQFSNSRSEMNVSTLELGDSALYLCASSLGAVPGEQYFGPGTRLTVT.

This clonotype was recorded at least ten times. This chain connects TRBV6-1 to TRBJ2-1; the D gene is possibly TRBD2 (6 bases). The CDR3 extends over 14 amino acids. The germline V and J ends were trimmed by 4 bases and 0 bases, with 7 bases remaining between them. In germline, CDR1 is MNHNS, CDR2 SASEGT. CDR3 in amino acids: CASSGGDSYNEQFF. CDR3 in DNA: TGTGCCAGCAGTGGGGGGGACTCCTACAATGAGCAGTTCTTC.

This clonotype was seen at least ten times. CDR3 in amino acids: CASSSSYRGTGELFF. The DNA for the CDR3 is TGTGCCAGCAGTTCCTCTTACAGGGGAACCGGGGAGCTGTTTTTT. The chain couples TRBV6-5 to TRBJ2-2, with 7 bases fitting TRBD1. CDR3 length equals 15 residues. The ends lost 4 bases at V and 5 bases at J; junction bases unmatched: 7. Germline V CDR1 and CDR2: MNHEY, SVGAGI.

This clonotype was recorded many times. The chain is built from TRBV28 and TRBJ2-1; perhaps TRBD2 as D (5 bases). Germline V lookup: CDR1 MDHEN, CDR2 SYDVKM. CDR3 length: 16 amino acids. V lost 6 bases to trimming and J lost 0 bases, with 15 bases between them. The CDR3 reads CASRSGDTSSYNEQFF. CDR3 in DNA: TGTGCCAGCAGGTCGGGCGACACTAGCTCCTACAATGAGCAGTTCTTC. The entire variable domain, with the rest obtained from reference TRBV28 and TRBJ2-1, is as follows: DVKVTQSSRYLVKRTGEKVFLECVQDMDHENMFWYRQDPGLGLRLIYFSYDVKMKEKGDIPEGYSVSREKKERFSLILESASTNQTSMYLCASRSGDTSSYNEQFFGPGTRLTVL.

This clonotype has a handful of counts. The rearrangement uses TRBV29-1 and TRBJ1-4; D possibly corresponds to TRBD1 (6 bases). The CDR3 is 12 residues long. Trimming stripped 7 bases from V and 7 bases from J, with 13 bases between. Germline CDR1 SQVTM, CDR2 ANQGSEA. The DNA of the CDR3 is TGCAGCGCTGGTTTGGGGGCTGAAAAACTGTTTTTT. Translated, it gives CSAGLGAEKLFF. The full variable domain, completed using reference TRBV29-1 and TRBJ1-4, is SAVISQKPSRDICQRGTSLTIQCQVDSQVTMMFWYRQQPGQSLTLIATANQGSEATYESGFVIDKFPISRPNLTFSTLTVSNMSPEDSSIYLCSAGLGAEKLFFGSGTQLSVL.

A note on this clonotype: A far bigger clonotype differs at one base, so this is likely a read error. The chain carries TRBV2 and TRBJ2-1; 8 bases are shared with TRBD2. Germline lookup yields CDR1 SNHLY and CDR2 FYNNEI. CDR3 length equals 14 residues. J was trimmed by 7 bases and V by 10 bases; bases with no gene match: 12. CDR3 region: CANKPGGGGNEQFF. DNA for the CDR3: TGTGCCAACAAACCCGGGGGGGGCGGAAATGAGCAGTTCTTC.

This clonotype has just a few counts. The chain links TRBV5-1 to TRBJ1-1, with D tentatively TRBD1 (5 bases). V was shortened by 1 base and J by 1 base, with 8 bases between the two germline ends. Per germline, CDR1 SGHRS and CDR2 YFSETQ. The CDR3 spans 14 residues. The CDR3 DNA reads TGCGCCAGCAGCTTGAAGACAGAGAACACTGAAGCTTTCTTT. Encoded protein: CASSLKTENTEAFF.

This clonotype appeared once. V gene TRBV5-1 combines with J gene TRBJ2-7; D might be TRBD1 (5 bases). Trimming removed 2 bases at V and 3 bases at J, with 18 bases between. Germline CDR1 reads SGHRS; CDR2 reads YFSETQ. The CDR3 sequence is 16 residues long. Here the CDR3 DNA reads TGCGCCAGCAGCTTTGGGCCTGCTCAGGGTCTCTACGAGCAGTACTTC. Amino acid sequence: CASSFGPAQGLYEQYF. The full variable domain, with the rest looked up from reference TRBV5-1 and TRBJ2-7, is KAGVTQTPRYLIKTRGQQVTLSCSPISGHRSVSWYQQTPGQGLQFLFEYFSETQRNKGNFPGRFSGRQFSNSRSEMNVSTLELGDSALYLCASSFGPAQGLYEQYFGPGTRLTVT.

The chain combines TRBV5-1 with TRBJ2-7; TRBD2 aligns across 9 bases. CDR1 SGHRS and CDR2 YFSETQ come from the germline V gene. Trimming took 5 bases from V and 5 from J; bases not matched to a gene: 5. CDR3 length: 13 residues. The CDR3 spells CASRREGWNEQYF. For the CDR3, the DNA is TGCGCCAGCAGGCGGGAGGGCTGGAACGAGCAGTACTTC.

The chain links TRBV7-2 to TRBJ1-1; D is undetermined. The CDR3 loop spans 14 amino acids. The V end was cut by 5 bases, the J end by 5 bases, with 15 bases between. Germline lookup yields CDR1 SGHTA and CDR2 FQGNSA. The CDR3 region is CASSPWEGDTEAFF. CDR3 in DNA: TGTGCCAGCAGCCCATGGGAGGGTGATACTGAAGCTTTCTTT.

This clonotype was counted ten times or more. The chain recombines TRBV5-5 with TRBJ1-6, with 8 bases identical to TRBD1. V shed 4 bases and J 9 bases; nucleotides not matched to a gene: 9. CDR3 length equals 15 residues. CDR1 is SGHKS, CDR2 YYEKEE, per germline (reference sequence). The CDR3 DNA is TGTGCCAGCAGCGCAGGACAGGGACTTACTTCACCCCTCCACTTT. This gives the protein CASSAGQGLTSPLHF.

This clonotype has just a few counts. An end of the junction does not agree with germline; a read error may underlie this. Written as DNA, the CDR3 is TGTGCCAGCAAGGAGGATTGGATATCTGGGGCCAACGTCCCGACTTTC. Its translation: CASKEDWISGANVPTF. V and J are TRBV28 and TRBJ2-6, with D perhaps assigned TRBD1 or TRBD2 (5 bases each). Germline assignment: CDR1 MDHEN and CDR2 SYDVKM. CDR3 length equals 16 residues.

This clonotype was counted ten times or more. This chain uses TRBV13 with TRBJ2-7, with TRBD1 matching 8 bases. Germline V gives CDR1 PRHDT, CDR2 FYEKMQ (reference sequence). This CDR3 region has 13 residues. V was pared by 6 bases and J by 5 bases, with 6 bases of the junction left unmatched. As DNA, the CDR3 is TGTGCCAGCAGTTTGACAGGGGACCACGAGCAGTACTTC. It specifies CASSLTGDHEQYF.

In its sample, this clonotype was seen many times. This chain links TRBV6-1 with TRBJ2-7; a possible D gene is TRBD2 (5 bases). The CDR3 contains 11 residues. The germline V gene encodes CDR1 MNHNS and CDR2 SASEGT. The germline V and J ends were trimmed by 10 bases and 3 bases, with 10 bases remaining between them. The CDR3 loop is CATNEGYEQYF. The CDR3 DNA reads TGTGCCACCAACGAGGGCTACGAGCAGTACTTC.

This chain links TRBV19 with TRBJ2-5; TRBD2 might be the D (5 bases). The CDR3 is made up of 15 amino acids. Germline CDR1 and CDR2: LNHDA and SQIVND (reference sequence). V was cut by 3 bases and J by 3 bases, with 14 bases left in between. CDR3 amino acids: CASSISGPAEETQYF. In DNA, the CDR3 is TGTGCCAGTAGTATCTCCGGACCAGCGGAAGAGACCCAGTACTTC.

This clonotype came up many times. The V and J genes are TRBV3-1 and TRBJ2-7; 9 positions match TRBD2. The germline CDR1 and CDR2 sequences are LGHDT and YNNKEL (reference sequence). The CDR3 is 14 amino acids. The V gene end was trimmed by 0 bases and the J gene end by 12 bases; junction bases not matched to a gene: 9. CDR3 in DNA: TGTGCCAGCAGCCAAGAATTGGCTAGCGGGAAGCTGTACTTC. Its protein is CASSQELASGKLYF.

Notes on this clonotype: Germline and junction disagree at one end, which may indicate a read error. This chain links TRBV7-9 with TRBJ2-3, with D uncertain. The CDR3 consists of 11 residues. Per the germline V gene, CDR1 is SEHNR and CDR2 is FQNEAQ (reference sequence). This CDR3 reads CTSSSTDTQYF. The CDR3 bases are TGTACCAGCAGCTCCACAGATACGCAGTATTTT.

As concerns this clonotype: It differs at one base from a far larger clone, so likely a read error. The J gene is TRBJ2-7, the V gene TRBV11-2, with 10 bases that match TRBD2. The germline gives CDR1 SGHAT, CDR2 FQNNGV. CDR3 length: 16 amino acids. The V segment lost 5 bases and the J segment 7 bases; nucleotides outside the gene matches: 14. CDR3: CASSSLAGETYNEQYF. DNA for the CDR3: TGTGCCAGCAGCAGTCTAGCGGGAGAGACCTACAATGAGCAGTACTTC.

The CDR3 nucleotides are TGTGCCAGCAGCTTAGGGTGGGCAGGGTCCTACGAGCAGTACTTC. Protein sequence: CASSLGWAGSYEQYF. The chain has TRBV7-9 and TRBJ2-7; perhaps TRBD1 as D (5 bases). In germline, CDR1 is SEHNR, CDR2 FQNEAQ (reference sequence). The CDR3 runs 15 residues. V dropped 1 base and J dropped 1 base, with 11 bases sitting between them.

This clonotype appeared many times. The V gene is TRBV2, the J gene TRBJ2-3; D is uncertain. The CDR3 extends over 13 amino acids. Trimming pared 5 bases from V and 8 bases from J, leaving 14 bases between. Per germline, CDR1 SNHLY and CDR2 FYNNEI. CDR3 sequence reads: CASSPPQERTQYF. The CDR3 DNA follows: TGTGCCAGCAGTCCGCCCCAGGAGCGTACGCAGTATTTT. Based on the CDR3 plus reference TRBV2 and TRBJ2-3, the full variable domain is EPEVTQTPSHQVTQMGQEVILRCVPISNHLYFYWYRQILGQKVEFLVSFYNNEISEKSEIFDDQFSVERPDGSNFTLKIRSTKLEDSAMYFCASSPPQERTQYFGPGTRLTVL.

The DNA of the CDR3 is TGCGCCAGCAGCCCGGCTCACACGAGGGAAAAACTGTTTTTT. Protein product: CASSPAHTREKLFF. The J gene is TRBJ1-4, the V gene TRBV5-1, with D unresolved. V dropped 4 bases and J dropped 8 bases, with 15 bases sitting between them. This CDR3 is 14 amino acids long. Germline V CDR1 and CDR2: SGHRS, YFSETQ.

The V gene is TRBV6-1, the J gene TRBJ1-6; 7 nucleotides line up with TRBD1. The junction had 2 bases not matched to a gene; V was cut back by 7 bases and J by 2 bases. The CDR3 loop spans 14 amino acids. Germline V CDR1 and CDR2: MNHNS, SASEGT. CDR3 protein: CASMGQPYNSPLHF. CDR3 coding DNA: TGTGCCAGCATGGGACAGCCCTATAATTCACCCCTCCACTTT.

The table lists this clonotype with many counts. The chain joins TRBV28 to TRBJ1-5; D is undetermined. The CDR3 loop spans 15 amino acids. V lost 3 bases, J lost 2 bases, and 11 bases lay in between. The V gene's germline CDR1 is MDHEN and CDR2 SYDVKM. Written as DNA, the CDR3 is TGTGCCAGCAGTTTGCCCCCAGGCGGCAATCAGCCCCAGCATTTT. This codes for CASSLPPGGNQPQHF.

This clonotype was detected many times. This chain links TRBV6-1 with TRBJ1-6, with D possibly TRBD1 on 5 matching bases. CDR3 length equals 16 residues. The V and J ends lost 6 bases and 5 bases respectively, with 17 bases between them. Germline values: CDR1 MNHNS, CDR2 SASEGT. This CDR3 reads CASRPGEVLNNSPLHF. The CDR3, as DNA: TGTGCCAGCAGACCGGGGGAGGTATTAAATAATTCACCCCTCCACTTT.

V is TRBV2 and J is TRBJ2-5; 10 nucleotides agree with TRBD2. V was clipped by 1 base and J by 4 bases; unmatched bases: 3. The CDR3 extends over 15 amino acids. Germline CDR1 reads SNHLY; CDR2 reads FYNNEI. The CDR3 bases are TGTGCCAGCAGTGAAGTAGCGGGAGGAGGAGAGACCCAGTACTTC. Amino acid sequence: CASSEVAGGGETQYF.

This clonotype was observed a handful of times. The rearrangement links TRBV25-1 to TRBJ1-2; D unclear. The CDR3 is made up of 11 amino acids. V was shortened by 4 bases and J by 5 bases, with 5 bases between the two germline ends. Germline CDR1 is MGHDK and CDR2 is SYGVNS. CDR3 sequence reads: CASSAPYGYTF. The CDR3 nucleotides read TGTGCCAGCAGTGCCCCATATGGCTACACCTTC.

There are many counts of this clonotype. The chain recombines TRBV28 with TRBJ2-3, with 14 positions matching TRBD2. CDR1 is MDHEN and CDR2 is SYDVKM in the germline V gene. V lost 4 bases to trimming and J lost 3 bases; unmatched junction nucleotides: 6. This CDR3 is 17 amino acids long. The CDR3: CASSSTRLAGGTDTQYF. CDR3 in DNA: TGTGCCAGCAGTTCCACCCGACTAGCGGGAGGGACAGATACGCAGTATTTT. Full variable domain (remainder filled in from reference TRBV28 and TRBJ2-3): DVKVTQSSRYLVKRTGEKVFLECVQDMDHENMFWYRQDPGLGLRLIYFSYDVKMKEKGDIPEGYSVSREKKERFSLILESASTNQTSMYLCASSSTRLAGGTDTQYFGPGTRLTVL.

The CDR3 nucleotides are TGTGCCAGCAGTGTATACCGGGACTGGCTTTCCTACGAGCAGTACTTC. This encodes CASSVYRDWLSYEQYF. V and J are TRBV25-1 and TRBJ2-7; D may be TRBD2 (6 bases). The V gene's germline CDR1 is MGHDK and CDR2 SYGVNS. Trimming cost V 4 bases and J 1 base, with 17 bases left between them. This CDR3 comprises 16 residues.

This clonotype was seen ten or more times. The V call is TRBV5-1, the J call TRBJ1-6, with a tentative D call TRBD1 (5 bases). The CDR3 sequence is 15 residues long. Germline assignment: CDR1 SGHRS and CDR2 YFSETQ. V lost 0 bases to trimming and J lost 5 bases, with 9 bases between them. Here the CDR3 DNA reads TGCGCCAGCAGCTTGGGACAGCCAAATAATTCACCCCTCCACTTT. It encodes CASSLGQPNNSPLHF.

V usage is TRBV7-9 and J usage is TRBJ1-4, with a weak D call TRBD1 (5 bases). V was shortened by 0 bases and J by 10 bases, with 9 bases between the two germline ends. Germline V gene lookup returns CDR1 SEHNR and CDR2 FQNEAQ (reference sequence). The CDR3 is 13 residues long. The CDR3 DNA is TGTGCCAGCAGCTTAGCCCAGGGACGAAAACTGTTTTTT. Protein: CASSLAQGRKLFF.